The T cell receptor (beta chain) under discussion was sequenced for a study of shared clonotypes between healthy human individuals. Germline V gives CDR1 SSHAT, CDR2 FNYEAQ (reference sequence). CDR3 length: 13 amino acids. The V end lost 5 bases, the J end lost 0 bases, and 7 bases lay between the germline ends. Donors comprised healthy HIV-negative adults lacking recent acute infections or vaccinations. The CD8 memory sample joined CD45RO+ cells and CCR7-negative CD45RA+ cells. Sequencing was at deep level. The assay was immunoSEQ multiplex PCR, and TCRdb's table has in-frame clones only and misses some. Among 600,000 to 750,000 clones listed, less than 95% were seen once.

The source material was memory CD8+ T cells from PBMCs. Subset meaning: CD45RO+ cells pooled with CCR7-negative TemRA cells. This rearrangement joins TRBV7-7 to TRBJ1-1; D is possibly TRBD1 (5 bases). The TCR originated in a man aged 18 to 30 in good health. Some clones in this sample may be carry-over from other donors' samples. CDR3 DNA: TGTGCCAGCAGCGAGACAGTGAACACTGAAGCTTTCTTT. This sequence encodes CASSETVNTEAFF.